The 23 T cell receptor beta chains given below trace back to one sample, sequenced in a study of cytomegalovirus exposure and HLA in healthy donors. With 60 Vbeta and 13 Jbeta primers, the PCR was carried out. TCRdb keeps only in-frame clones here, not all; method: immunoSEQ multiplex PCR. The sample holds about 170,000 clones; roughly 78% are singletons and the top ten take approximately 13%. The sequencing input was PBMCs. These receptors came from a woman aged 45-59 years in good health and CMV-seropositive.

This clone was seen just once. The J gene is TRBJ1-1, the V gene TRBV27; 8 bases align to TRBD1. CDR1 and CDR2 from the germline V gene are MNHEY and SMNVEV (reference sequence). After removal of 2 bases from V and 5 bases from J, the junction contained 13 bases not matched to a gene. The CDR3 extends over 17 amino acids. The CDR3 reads CASSLGIAGRGRTEAFF. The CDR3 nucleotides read TGTGCCAGCAGTTTAGGGATCGCTGGCAGGGGGCGGACTGAAGCTTTCTTT.

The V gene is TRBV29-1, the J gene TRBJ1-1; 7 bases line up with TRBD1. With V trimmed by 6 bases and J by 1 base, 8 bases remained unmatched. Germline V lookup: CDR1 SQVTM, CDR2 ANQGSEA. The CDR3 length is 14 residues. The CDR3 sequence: CSVGPGQQNTEAFF. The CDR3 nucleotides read TGCAGCGTCGGCCCGGGACAGCAGAACACTGAAGCTTTCTTT. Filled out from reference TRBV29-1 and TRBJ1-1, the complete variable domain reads SAVISQKPSRDICQRGTSLTIQCQVDSQVTMMFWYRQQPGQSLTLIATANQGSEATYESGFVIDKFPISRPNLTFSTLTVSNMSPEDSSIYLCSVGPGQQNTEAFFGQGTRLTVV.

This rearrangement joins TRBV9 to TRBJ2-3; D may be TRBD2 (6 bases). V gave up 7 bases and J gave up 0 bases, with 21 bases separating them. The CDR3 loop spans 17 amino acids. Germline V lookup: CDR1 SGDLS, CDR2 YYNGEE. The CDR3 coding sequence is TGTGCCAGCCCCCAACCGGGAGCGGGCGCTAGCACAGATACGCAGTATTTT. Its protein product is CASPQPGAGASTDTQYF.

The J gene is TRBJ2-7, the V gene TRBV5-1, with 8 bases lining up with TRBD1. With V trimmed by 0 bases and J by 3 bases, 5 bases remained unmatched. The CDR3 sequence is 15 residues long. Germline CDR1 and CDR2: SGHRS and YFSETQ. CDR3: CASSLASGQGYEQYF. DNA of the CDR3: TGCGCCAGCAGCTTGGCCAGCGGACAGGGCTACGAGCAGTACTTC.

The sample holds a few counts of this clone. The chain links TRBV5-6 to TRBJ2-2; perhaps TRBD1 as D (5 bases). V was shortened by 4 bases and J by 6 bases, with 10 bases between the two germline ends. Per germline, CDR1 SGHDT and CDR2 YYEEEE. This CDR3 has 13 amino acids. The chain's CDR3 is CASSGAGPGELFF. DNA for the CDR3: TGTGCCAGCAGCGGCGCAGGGCCCGGGGAGCTGTTTTTT.

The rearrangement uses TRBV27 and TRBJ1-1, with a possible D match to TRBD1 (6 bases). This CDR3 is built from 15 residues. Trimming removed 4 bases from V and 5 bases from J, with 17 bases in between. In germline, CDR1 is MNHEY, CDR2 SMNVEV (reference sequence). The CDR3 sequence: CASSSPGRGRTEAFF. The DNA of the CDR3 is TGTGCCAGCAGTTCCCCGGGGCGGGGGCGTACTGAAGCTTTCTTT.

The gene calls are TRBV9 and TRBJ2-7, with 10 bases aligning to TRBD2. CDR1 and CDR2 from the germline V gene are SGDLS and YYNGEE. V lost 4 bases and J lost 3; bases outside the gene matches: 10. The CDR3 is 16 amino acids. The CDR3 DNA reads TGTGCCAGCAGCAAGGAGGTAGCGGGGGGAGTCTACGAGCAGTACTTC. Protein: CASSKEVAGGVYEQYF.

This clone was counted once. The chain's CDR3 is CASSAGTGGTSYTF. The CDR3 region has the DNA TGTGCCAGCAGCGCCGGGACAGGTGGTACTAGCTACACCTTC. The chain links TRBV2 to TRBJ1-2; 8 bases agree with TRBD1. CDR1 is SNHLY, CDR2 FYNNEI, per germline. The V gene end was trimmed by 6 bases and the J gene end by 9 bases; junction bases not matched to a gene: 12. The CDR3 is 14 residues long.

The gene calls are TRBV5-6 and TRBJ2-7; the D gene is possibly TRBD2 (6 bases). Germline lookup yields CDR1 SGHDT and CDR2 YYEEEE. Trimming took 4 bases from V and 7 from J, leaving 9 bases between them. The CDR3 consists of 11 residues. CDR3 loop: CASSLGREQYF. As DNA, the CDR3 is TGTGCCAGCAGCCTGGGGAGGGAGCAGTACTTC.

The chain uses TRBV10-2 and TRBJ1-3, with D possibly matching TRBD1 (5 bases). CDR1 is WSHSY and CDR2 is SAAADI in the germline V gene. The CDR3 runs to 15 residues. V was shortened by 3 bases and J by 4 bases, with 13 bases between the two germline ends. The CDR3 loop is CASSEGRGSGNTIYF. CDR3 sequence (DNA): TGCGCCAGCAGTGAAGGAAGGGGCTCAGGAAACACCATATATTTT.

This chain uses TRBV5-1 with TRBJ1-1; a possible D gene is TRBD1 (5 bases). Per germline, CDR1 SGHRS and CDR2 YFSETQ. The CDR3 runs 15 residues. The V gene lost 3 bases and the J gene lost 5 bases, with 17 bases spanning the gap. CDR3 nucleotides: TGCGCCAGCAGCTACAGCGGGGGGGACTCTACTGAAGCTTTCTTT. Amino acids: CASSYSGGDSTEAFF.

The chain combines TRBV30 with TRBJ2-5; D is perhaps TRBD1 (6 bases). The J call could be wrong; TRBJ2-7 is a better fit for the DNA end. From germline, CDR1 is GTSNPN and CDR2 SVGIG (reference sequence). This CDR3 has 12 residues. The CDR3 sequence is CAWSATGYEQYF. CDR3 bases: TGTGCCTGGAGTGCTACAGGGTACGAGCAGTACTTC.

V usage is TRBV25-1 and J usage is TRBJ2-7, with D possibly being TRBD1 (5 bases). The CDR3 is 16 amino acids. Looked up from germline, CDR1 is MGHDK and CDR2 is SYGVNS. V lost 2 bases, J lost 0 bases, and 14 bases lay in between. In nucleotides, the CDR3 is TGTGCCAGCAGTGAAGGAGAAACAGGTTACTCCTACGAGCAGTACTTC. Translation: CASSEGETGYSYEQYF.

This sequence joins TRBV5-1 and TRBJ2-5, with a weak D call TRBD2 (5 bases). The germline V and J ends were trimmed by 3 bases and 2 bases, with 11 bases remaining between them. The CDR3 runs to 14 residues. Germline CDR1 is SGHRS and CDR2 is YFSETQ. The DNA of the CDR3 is TGCGCCAGCAGCTCTGGACTGCATCAAGAGACCCAGTACTTC. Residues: CASSSGLHQETQYF.

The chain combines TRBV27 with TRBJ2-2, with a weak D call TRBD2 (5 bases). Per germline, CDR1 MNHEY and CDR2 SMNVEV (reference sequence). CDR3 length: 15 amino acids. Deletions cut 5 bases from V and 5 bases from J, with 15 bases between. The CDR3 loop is CASSILAINTGELFF. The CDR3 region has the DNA TGTGCCAGCAGTATCCTAGCCATAAATACCGGGGAGCTGTTTTTT.

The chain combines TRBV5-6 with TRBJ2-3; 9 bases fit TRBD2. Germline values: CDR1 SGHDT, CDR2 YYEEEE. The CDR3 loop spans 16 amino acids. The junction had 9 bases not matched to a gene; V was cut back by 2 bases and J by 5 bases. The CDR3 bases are TGTGCCAGCAGCTTTGGACTAGCGTCCTTAGTAGATACGCAGTATTTT. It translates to CASSFGLASLVDTQYF.

CDR3 sequence: CASSRPGLAPREETQYF. CDR3 DNA sequence: TGTGCCAGCAGCCGACCGGGACTAGCCCCGAGGGAAGAGACCCAGTACTTC. The V and J genes are TRBV11-2 and TRBJ2-5, with 9 bases aligning to TRBD2. Germline CDR1 SGHAT, CDR2 FQNNGV. V gave up 5 bases and J gave up 3 bases; unmatched junction bases: 13. The CDR3 has 17 residues.

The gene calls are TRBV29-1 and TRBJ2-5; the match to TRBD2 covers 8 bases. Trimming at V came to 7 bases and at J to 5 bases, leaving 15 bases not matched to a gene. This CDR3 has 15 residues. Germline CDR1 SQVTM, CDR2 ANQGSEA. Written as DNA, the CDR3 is TGCAGCGCTTCCAACAACGGGGGGGCCCTTGAGACCCAGTACTTC. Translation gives CSASNNGGALETQYF.

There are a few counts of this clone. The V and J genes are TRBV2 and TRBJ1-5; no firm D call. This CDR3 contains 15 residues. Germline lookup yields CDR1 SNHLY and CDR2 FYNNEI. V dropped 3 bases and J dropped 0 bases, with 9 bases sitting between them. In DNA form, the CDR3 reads TGTGCCAGCAGTGAGGTTAGAGGTAGCAATCAGCCCCAGCATTTT. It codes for CASSEVRGSNQPQHF.

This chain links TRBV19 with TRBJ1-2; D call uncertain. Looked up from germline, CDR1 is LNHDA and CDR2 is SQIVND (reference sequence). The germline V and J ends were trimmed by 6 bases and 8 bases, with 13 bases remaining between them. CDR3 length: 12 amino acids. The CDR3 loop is CASSVGGYGYTF. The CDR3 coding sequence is TGTGCCAGTAGCGTGGGAGGGTACGGCTACACCTTC.

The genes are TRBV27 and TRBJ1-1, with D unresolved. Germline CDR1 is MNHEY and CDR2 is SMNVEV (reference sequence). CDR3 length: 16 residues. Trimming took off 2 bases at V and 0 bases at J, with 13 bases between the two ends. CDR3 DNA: TGTGCCAGCAGTTTAAATCCAGACGACATGAACACTGAAGCTTTCTTT. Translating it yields CASSLNPDDMNTEAFF.

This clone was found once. The CDR3 DNA reads TGCGCCAGCAGCCCCTCACAAGCAACTAATGAAAAACTGTTTTTT. This codes for CASSPSQATNEKLFF. The rearrangement joins TRBV5-1 to TRBJ1-4, with D uncertain. Germline loops: CDR1 SGHRS, CDR2 YFSETQ. The CDR3 length is 15 residues. Between the trimmed V and J ends, which lost 4 bases and 0 bases, there was a span of 10 bases.

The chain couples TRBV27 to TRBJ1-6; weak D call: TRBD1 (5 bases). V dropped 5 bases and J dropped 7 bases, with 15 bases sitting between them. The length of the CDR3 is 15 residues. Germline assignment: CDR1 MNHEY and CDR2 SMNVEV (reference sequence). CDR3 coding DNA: TGTGCCAGCAGTGGCGTCAGGGTAGGCAATTCACCCCTCCACTTT. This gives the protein CASSGVRVGNSPLHF.